A single sample gave rise to the 7 T cell receptor beta chains below, sequenced in a study of identical twins. Each CDR3 protein gets one entry after TCRdb re-called the 5' RACE reads with MiXCR. The table shows around 250,000 distinct CDR3 sequences, with approximately 8.3% occurring only once. This sample was also put to use in a study of yellow fever vaccine responses in identical twins.

Input material: CD8+ T cells sorted from blood. The origin of the receptors is a woman aged 18-29 years in good health.

This clonotype was seen many times. The V gene is TRBV12-3 or TRBV12-4, the J gene TRBJ2-1; D remains unclear. Trimming took 6 bases from V and 5 from J, leaving 2 bases between them. This CDR3 spans 10 amino acids. CDR3: CASRNNEQFF. The CDR3 region has the DNA TGTGCCAGCAGGAACAATGAGCAGTTCTTC.

This clonotype appeared many times. This sequence joins TRBV6-5 and TRBJ2-5; D is undetermined. The CDR3 is 14 amino acids. The ends were cut back, 0 bases at V and 9 bases at J, with 14 bases in the middle. Germline V gene lookup returns CDR1 MNHEY and CDR2 SVGAGI. The CDR3 DNA follows: TGTGCCAGCAGTTACTCGATTTACAGTGGGGCCCAGTACTTC. Translating gives CASSYSIYSGAQYF.

Many counts were recorded for this clonotype. V is TRBV4-1 and J is TRBJ1-1, with D possibly TRBD1 on 6 matching bases. Trimming removed 1 base at V and 5 bases at J, with 14 bases between. The CDR3 length is 15 residues. Germline V gene sequence: CDR1 MGHRA, CDR2 YSYEKL. In nucleotides, the CDR3 is TGCGCCAGCAGCCAAGTACAAGGGGGTGGGACTGAAGCTTTCTTT. Amino acids: CASSQVQGGGTEAFF.

This clonotype was found a few times. CDR3 nucleotides: TGTGCCAGCAGTTACGGGGAGAATCAGCCCCAGCATTTT. Amino acids: CASSYGENQPQHF. The rearrangement joins TRBV6-6 to TRBJ1-5; no clear D. V gave up 2 bases and J gave up 4 bases, with 6 bases separating them. The germline V gene has CDR1 MNHNY and CDR2 SVGAGI (reference sequence). The CDR3 extends over 13 amino acids.

This clonotype appeared a few times. The rearrangement joins TRBV15 to TRBJ2-7; 7 bases line up with TRBD1. Germline V gene lookup returns CDR1 LNHNV and CDR2 YYDKDF (reference sequence). The CDR3 sequence is 16 residues long. V lost 4 bases, J lost 0 bases, and 9 bases stayed unmatched. CDR3 loop: CATSNPGQDYSYEQYF. The CDR3 nucleotides are TGTGCCACCAGCAACCCTGGACAGGATTACTCCTACGAGCAGTACTTC.

This clonotype was detected only a few times. This chain links TRBV6-2 or TRBV6-3 with TRBJ2-3; 12 bases line up with TRBD2. J gave up 4 bases and V 3 bases, and 5 bases lay outside the gene matches. Germline V gene data show CDR1 as MNHEY and CDR2 as SVGEGT. The CDR3 totals 16 residues. The CDR3 loop is CASSYNLAGGPDTQYF. CDR3 nucleotides: TGTGCCAGCAGTTATAACCTAGCGGGAGGGCCAGATACGCAGTATTTT.

This clonotype has just a few counts. This chain links TRBV4-3 with TRBJ2-7, with 11 bases that match TRBD2. CDR3 size: 16 residues. With V trimmed by 5 bases and J by 5 bases, 11 bases remained unmatched. Germline V lookup: CDR1 LGHNA, CDR2 YSLEER. In nucleotides, the CDR3 is TGCGCCAGCAGCACGACTAGCGGGATGTTCGCGGACGAGCAGTACTTC. Its translation: CASSTTSGMFADEQYF.